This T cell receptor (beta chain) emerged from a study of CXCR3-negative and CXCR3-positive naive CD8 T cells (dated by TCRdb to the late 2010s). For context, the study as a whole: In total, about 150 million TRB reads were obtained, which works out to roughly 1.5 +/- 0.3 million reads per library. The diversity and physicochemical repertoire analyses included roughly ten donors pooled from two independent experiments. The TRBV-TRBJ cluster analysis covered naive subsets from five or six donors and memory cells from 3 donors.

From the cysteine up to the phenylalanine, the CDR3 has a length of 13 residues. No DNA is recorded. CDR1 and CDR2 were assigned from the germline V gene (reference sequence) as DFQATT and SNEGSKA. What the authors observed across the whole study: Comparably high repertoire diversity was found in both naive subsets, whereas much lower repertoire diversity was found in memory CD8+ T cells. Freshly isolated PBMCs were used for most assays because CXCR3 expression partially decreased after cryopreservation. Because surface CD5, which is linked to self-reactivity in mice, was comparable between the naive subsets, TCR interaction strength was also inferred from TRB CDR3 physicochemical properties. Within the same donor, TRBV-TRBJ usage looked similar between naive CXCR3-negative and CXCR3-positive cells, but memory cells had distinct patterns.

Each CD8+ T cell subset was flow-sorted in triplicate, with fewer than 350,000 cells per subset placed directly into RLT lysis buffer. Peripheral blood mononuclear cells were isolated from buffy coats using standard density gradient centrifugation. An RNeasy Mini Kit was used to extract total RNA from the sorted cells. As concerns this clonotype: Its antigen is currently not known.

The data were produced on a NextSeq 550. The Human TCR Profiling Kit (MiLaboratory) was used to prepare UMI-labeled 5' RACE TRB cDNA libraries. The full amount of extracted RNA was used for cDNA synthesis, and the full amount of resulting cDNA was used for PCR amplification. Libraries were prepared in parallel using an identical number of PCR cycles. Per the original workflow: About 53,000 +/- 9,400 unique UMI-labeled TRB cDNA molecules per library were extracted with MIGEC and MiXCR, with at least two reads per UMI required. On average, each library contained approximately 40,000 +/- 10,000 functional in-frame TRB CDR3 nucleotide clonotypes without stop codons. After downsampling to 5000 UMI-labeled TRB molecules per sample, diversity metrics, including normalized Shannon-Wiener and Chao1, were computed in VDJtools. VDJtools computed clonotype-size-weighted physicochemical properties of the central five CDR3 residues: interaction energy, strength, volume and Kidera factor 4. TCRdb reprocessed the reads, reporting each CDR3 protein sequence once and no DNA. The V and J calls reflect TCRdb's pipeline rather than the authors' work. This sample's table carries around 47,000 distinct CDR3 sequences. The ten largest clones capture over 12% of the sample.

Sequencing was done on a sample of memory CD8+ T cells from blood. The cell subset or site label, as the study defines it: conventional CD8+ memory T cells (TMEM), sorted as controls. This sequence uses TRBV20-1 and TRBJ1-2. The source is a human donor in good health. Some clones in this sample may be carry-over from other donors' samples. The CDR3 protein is CSALDGSVSGYTF.